These 10 T cell receptor beta chains came from one sample sequenced in a study of early T cells in non-severe SARS-CoV-2 infection. MiXCR, applied by TCRdb to the 5' RACE reads, yields one record per CDR3 protein. The data show approximately 39,000 distinct CDR3 sequences, over 8.5% seen once. Material for sequencing was whole blood. These receptors came from an adult who was a healthcare worker with PCR-confirmed SARS-CoV-2 infection or an uninfected control (not recorded which).

This clonotype was observed many times. The V call is TRBV28, the J call TRBJ2-6; no firm D call. Germline V gene data show CDR1 as MDHEN and CDR2 as SYDVKM. The CDR3 extends over 14 amino acids. Trimming removed 5 bases at V and 1 base at J, with 6 bases between. CDR3 DNA: TGTGCCAGCAGTAGCACTTCTGGGGCCAACGTCCTGACTTTC. Translating it yields CASSSTSGANVLTF.

Worth noting for this clonotype: The CDR3 ends on some other residue instead of the conserved phenylalanine or tryptophan, so this is likely a read error. This chain uses TRBV11-3 with TRBJ2-3, with D uncertain. The CDR3 is 15 amino acids. Germline CDR1 and CDR2: SGHNT and YENEEA. V lost 7 bases, J lost 1 base, and 15 bases lay in between. The CDR3 is CASTSRADGTDTQYS. DNA of the CDR3: TGTGCCAGCACCAGCCGGGCAGACGGCACAGATACGCAGTATTCT.

This clonotype was detected ten times or more. The J gene is TRBJ2-1, the V gene TRBV10-2; the match to TRBD2 covers 9 bases. This CDR3 has 18 amino acids. The J segment lost 5 bases and the V segment lost 2 bases, leaving 13 bases of the junction unmatched. Germline lookup yields CDR1 WSHSY and CDR2 SAAADI. This CDR3 is CASSENAWVAGANNEQFF. The DNA for the CDR3 is TGCGCCAGCAGTGAGAATGCTTGGGTAGCGGGGGCTAACAATGAGCAGTTCTTC.

This clonotype has a count of ten or more. The chain carries TRBV29-1 and TRBJ2-4, with TRBD1 as a possible D gene (6 bases). This CDR3 region has 12 residues. Germline V gene sequence: CDR1 SQVTM, CDR2 ANQGSEA. Between the trimmed V and J ends, which lost 4 bases and 9 bases, there was a span of 13 bases. Here the CDR3 reads CSVGGGSSIQYF. The CDR3 nucleotides read TGCAGCGTTGGAGGGGGTTCCAGCATTCAGTACTTC.

Ten or more counts support this clonotype. The rearrangement joins TRBV19 to TRBJ2-3; D gene uncertain. V was clipped by 10 bases and J by 2 bases, with 19 bases between them. CDR1 and CDR2 (germline): LNHDA, SQIVND (reference sequence). The CDR3 consists of 15 residues. CDR3 coding DNA: TGTGCCACCCAAAAAGGAACCTACTTCACAGATACGCAGTATTTT. As protein: CATQKGTYFTDTQYF.

This clonotype showed up many times. The chain has TRBV7-2 and TRBJ1-5; D possibly corresponds to TRBD1 (5 bases). The V end was cut by 5 bases, the J end by 5 bases, with 16 bases between. The CDR3 totals 15 residues. The germline V gene encodes CDR1 SGHTA and CDR2 FQGNSA. CDR3 in DNA: TGTGCCAGCAGCATGGGACGAAGAGCGGATCAGCCCCAGCATTTT. This codes for CASSMGRRADQPQHF.

This chain connects TRBV18 to TRBJ2-3; D is ambiguous. Looked up from germline, CDR1 is KGHSH and CDR2 is LQKENI. The CDR3 totals 15 residues. V was shortened by 3 bases and J by 0 bases, with 10 bases between the two germline ends. CDR3 DNA: TGTGCCAGCTCACCGCGACAAACTAGCACAGATACGCAGTATTTT. Its protein is CASSPRQTSTDTQYF.

Many counts were recorded for this clonotype. The J gene is TRBJ2-7, the V gene TRBV19; TRBD1 or TRBD2 may be the D gene (5 bases each). This CDR3 has 16 amino acids. The V end lost 1 base, the J end lost 4 bases, and 17 bases lay between the germline ends. The germline V gene encodes CDR1 LNHDA and CDR2 SQIVND (reference sequence). The CDR3 sequence is CASSIASGRGEYEQYF. DNA of the CDR3: TGTGCCAGTAGTATAGCTTCGGGACGGGGAGAATACGAGCAGTACTTC.

This clonotype occurred many times. The chain recombines TRBV12-3 or TRBV12-4 with TRBJ1-1; 9 bases map to TRBD1. V was clipped by 6 bases and J by 1 base; unmatched bases: 12. The CDR3 length is 17 residues. DNA of the CDR3: TGTGCCAGCAGGCGATTCAACAGGGGGCTCGAGAACACTGAAGCTTTCTTT. It is translated as CASRRFNRGLENTEAFF.

A few counts support this clonotype. The chain combines TRBV7-2 with TRBJ1-6, with 8 bases lining up with TRBD1. Germline assignment: CDR1 SGHTA and CDR2 FQGNSA. The CDR3 is 15 amino acids. V shed 5 bases, J shed 10 bases, and the junction held 10 bases outside the gene matches. The DNA of the CDR3 is TGTGCCAGCAGCGGGCGACAGGGGTCGGGCTCACCCCTCCACTTT. Residues: CASSGRQGSGSPLHF.